Shown below are 29 T cell receptor beta chains from a single sample sequenced in a study of vaccination effects on CD4 cells after COVID-19 (dated by TCRdb to between 2021 and 2024). No cognate antigen is known for these TCRs. The receptor library was made with the immunoSEQ multiplex PCR assay. The source is immuneACCESS, and TCRdb retained only in-frame sequences with V and J called. Part of the clones is not carried over; for the studies checked, unresolved V genes explain less than half of this, and the remainder is unexplained. The sample table contains 73,000 or so clones; only one count was recorded for 60% to 85% of them. The ten biggest clones cover about 10% of the sample. In the ViraFEST assay, PBMC were stimulated with viral peptide pools, and antigen-specific CD4+ T cell clonotypes were then identified by expansion using TCR sequencing. After 10 to 11 days of culture, CD4+ T cells were isolated with the EasySep CD4+ T cell isolation kit. None of the healthy vaccine recipients had a prior SARS-CoV-2 infection, which was confirmed by nucleocapsid antibody tests that came back negative both before and after vaccination.

The sample in question was CD4+ T cells from PBMCs cultured with SARS-CoV-2 spike peptides, obtained before COVID-19 vaccination. The meaning of the sample's cell subset or site label: SARS-CoV-2 spike overlapping peptide pool stimulation. The receptors come from a human donor who received a COVID-19 vaccine.

The chain is built from TRBV6-4 and TRBJ2-3; 7 bases agree with TRBD2. The germline V gene encodes CDR1 MRHNA and CDR2 SNTAGT. V was pared by 0 bases and J by 1 base, with 7 bases of the junction left unmatched. The CDR3 runs to 17 residues. Here the CDR3 reads CASSDSNFAGGTDTQYF. Here the CDR3 DNA reads TGTGCCAGCAGTGACTCGAATTTTGCGGGGGGCACAGATACGCAGTATTTT.

The rearrangement links TRBV4-1 to TRBJ1-5; no firm D call. Looked up from germline, CDR1 is MGHRA and CDR2 is YSYEKL. Trimming removed 2 bases at V and 5 bases at J, with 7 bases between. The CDR3 runs to 13 residues. CDR3 sequence reads: CASSQIGDQPQHF. The DNA of the CDR3 is TGCGCCAGCAGCCAAATTGGAGATCAGCCCCAGCATTTT.

The V gene is TRBV2, the J gene TRBJ2-2; D perhaps matches TRBD2 (5 bases). Trimming pared 7 bases from V and 5 bases from J, leaving 17 bases between. The CDR3 totals 15 residues. The germline gives CDR1 SNHLY, CDR2 FYNNEI. Written as DNA, the CDR3 is TGTGCCAGCAACCCCGGCAGGACGGGGACCGGGGAGCTGTTTTTT. It encodes CASNPGRTGTGELFF.

The genes are TRBV28 and TRBJ1-1; TRBD1 might be the D (5 bases). Looked up from germline, CDR1 is MDHEN and CDR2 is SYDVKM. V lost 4 bases and J lost 1, with 13 bases in between. There are 15 residues in the CDR3. CDR3 protein: CASSSPGTGNTEAFF. In DNA, the CDR3 is TGTGCCAGCAGTTCTCCCGGGACGGGGAACACTGAAGCTTTCTTT.

The chain couples TRBV9 to TRBJ1-1; D gene ambiguous. CDR1 and CDR2 from the germline V gene are SGDLS and YYNGEE. Trimming pared 0 bases from V and 3 bases from J, leaving 9 bases between. This CDR3 comprises 14 residues. DNA for the CDR3: TGTGCCAGCAGCGTAGGCACGGCTTACACTGAAGCTTTCTTT. The encoded protein is CASSVGTAYTEAFF.

This clone was counted between two and nine times. The CDR3 is CATSDRGLAGGLETQYF. DNA of the CDR3: TGTGCCACCAGTGATAGGGGACTAGCGGGGGGGCTGGAGACCCAGTACTTC. This chain uses TRBV24-1 with TRBJ2-5; 16 nucleotides align to TRBD2. The CDR3 runs to 17 residues. Per germline, CDR1 KGHDR and CDR2 SFDVKD. The V and J ends lost 3 bases and 5 bases, in that order; junction bases with no gene match: 5.

J is TRBJ2-5 and V is TRBV7-2; D is possibly TRBD2 (8 bases). Germline loops: CDR1 SGHTA, CDR2 FQGNSA. Trimming cost V 7 bases and J 9 bases, with 21 bases left between them. CDR3 length equals 14 residues. CDR3 nucleotide sequence: TGTGCCAGCACCCAGGCGGGGACAGCGGGGGCCCAGTACTTC. Translating it yields CASTQAGTAGAQYF.

The chain links TRBV2 to TRBJ1-3; the D is unclear. The germline V gene encodes CDR1 SNHLY and CDR2 FYNNEI. Trimming took off 4 bases at V and 0 bases at J, with 10 bases between the two ends. The CDR3 consists of 15 residues. The CDR3 region is CASSVEGNSGNTIYF. The CDR3 coding sequence is TGTGCCAGCAGTGTAGAGGGTAACTCTGGAAACACCATATATTTT.

This sequence joins TRBV15 and TRBJ1-6, with D possibly being TRBD1 (5 bases). The CDR3 loop spans 18 amino acids. V lost 0 bases, J lost 9 bases, and 21 bases lay in between. The germline CDR1 and CDR2 sequences are LNHNV and YYDKDF (reference sequence). For the CDR3, the DNA is TGTGCCACCAGCAGAGACAACCTTGTTAGGCAGGGTGGTTCACCCCTCCACTTT. As protein: CATSRDNLVRQGGSPLHF.

J is TRBJ2-3 and V is TRBV9, with D possibly matching TRBD2 (6 bases). CDR1 and CDR2 from the germline V gene are SGDLS and YYNGEE. The V end lost 0 bases, the J end lost 2 bases, and 10 bases lay between the germline ends. The CDR3 runs 15 residues. The CDR3, as DNA: TGTGCCAGCAGCGTAGAGTTAGCGGCCACAGATACGCAGTATTTT. Amino acids: CASSVELAATDTQYF.

The rearrangement joins TRBV30 to TRBJ1-3; 7 bases are shared with TRBD1. CDR1 is GTSNPN and CDR2 is SVGIG in the germline V gene (reference sequence). V lost 7 bases to trimming and J lost 0 bases; unmatched junction nucleotides: 15. The CDR3 has 17 residues. The CDR3 bases are TGTGCCTACAGGGGCAGGGCTAAAGATTTCTCTGGAAACACCATATATTTT. Protein sequence: CAYRGRAKDFSGNTIYF.

The J gene is TRBJ2-2, the V gene TRBV18; D is uncertain. Trimming took 5 bases from V and 2 from J, leaving 21 bases between them. CDR1 and CDR2 (germline): KGHSH, LQKENI. The CDR3 runs 18 residues. This chain's CDR3 is CASSSTNARTLNTGELFF. Here the CDR3 DNA reads TGTGCCAGCTCATCAACCAACGCTAGGACCCTAAACACCGGGGAGCTGTTTTTT.

The chain couples TRBV19 to TRBJ1-2; 8 nucleotides align to TRBD1. V gave up 7 bases and J gave up 7 bases; unmatched junction bases: 8. Per the germline V gene, CDR1 is LNHDA and CDR2 is SQIVND (reference sequence). CDR3 length equals 13 residues. CDR3 nucleotide sequence: TGTGCCAGTACACCGGACAGGGTGCTTGGCTACACCTTC. It codes for CASTPDRVLGYTF.

The count of this clone is one. The CDR3 DNA sequence: TGTGCCAGCTCACCAAGACAGGGGGGTAACACCGGGGAGCTGTTTTTT. Amino acids: CASSPRQGGNTGELFF. The chain uses TRBV18 and TRBJ2-2, with 9 bases lining up with TRBD1. The germline V gene encodes CDR1 KGHSH and CDR2 LQKENI. V was clipped by 2 bases and J by 2 bases; unmatched bases: 3. The CDR3 is 16 residues long.

The CDR3 bases are TGTGCCAGCCACGCAGGGGATAACTATGGCTACACCTTC. This gives the protein CASHAGDNYGYTF. V usage is TRBV6-5 and J usage is TRBJ1-2; weak D call: TRBD1 (6 bases). The CDR3 has 13 amino acids. Germline V gives CDR1 MNHEY, CDR2 SVGAGI. Deletions cut 8 bases from V and 1 base from J, with 11 bases between.

This clone has a single count. The rearrangement links TRBV24-1 to TRBJ2-3, with TRBD2 as a possible D gene (6 bases). Trimming took off 3 bases at V and 3 bases at J, with 12 bases between the two ends. CDR1 is KGHDR and CDR2 is SFDVKD in the germline V gene. This CDR3 is built from 15 residues. CDR3 sequence reads: CATSDRGESTDTQYF. The CDR3 nucleotides read TGTGCCACCAGTGATCGCGGGGAATCGACAGATACGCAGTATTTT.

The rearrangement links TRBV30 to TRBJ2-3, with 8 bases that match TRBD2. The junction had 14 bases not matched to a gene; V was cut back by 1 base and J by 5 bases. This CDR3 has 17 residues. Germline CDR1 and CDR2: GTSNPN and SVGIG (reference sequence). The CDR3 reads CAWSEPLGAGGKDTQYF. CDR3 DNA sequence: TGTGCCTGGAGTGAACCCTTAGGGGCGGGGGGTAAAGATACGCAGTATTTT.

The chain has TRBV6-6 and TRBJ1-6; 7 nucleotides agree with TRBD1. Germline V gives CDR1 MNHNY, CDR2 SVGAGI (reference sequence). The length of the CDR3 is 14 residues. The J segment lost 10 bases and the V segment lost 6 bases, leaving 9 bases of the junction unmatched. The DNA of the CDR3 is TGTGCCAGCAGAAACCGACAGGGAGAATCACCCCTCCACTTT. Protein: CASRNRQGESPLHF.

This clone was counted between two and nine times. The chain has TRBV24-1 and TRBJ2-1; the D gene is possibly TRBD2 (7 bases). The CDR3 is made up of 15 amino acids. V was trimmed by 5 bases and J by 8 bases, leaving 18 bases between them. Germline CDR1 reads KGHDR; CDR2 reads SFDVKD. The CDR3 DNA is TGTGCCACCAGTGGCTGGGAGGGGGGGCGGGATGAGCAGTTCTTC. Translation gives CATSGWEGGRDEQFF.

This chain uses TRBV7-2 with TRBJ2-3; perhaps TRBD1 as D (5 bases). Trimming left V 0 bases short and J 0 bases short, with 10 bases between. From germline, CDR1 is SGHTA and CDR2 FQGNSA. This CDR3 spans 16 amino acids. The CDR3 loop is CASSLAVPGSTDTQYF. The DNA for the CDR3 is TGTGCCAGCAGCTTAGCGGTGCCAGGGAGCACAGATACGCAGTATTTT.

This clone was picked up a small number of times. J is TRBJ2-2 and V is TRBV24-1; 8 bases fit TRBD1. The CDR3 has 16 residues. Losses at the gene ends were 5 bases for V and 5 bases for J; bases not matched to a gene: 9. Germline V CDR1 and CDR2: KGHDR, SFDVKD. CDR3 residues: CATSVGQGRRTGELFF. The CDR3 nucleotides are TGTGCCACCAGTGTTGGACAGGGCCGAAGGACCGGGGAGCTGTTTTTT.

The gene calls are TRBV5-5 and TRBJ2-7; D is possibly TRBD1 or TRBD2 (5 bases each). Between the trimmed V and J ends, which lost 0 bases and 3 bases, there was a span of 7 bases. CDR3 length equals 13 residues. Germline CDR1 is SGHKS and CDR2 is YYEKEE (reference sequence). The CDR3 reads CASSLVGVYEQYV. The DNA of the CDR3 is TGTGCCAGCAGCTTGGTGGGGGTCTACGAGCAGTACGTC.

The V gene is TRBV19, the J gene TRBJ2-3; TRBD1 agrees at 8 bases. Germline V lookup: CDR1 LNHDA, CDR2 SQIVND (reference sequence). The CDR3 consists of 17 residues. V lost 6 bases and J lost 7; bases outside the gene matches: 18. As DNA, the CDR3 is TGTGCCAGTAGGACGGCTAGGGTCGGACAGGGAAAGAATACGCAGTATTTT. It translates to CASRTARVGQGKNTQYF.

This clone was seen once. The V gene is TRBV5-4, the J gene TRBJ2-3; 7 bases match TRBD1. Germline CDR1 reads SGHNT; CDR2 reads YYREEE (reference sequence). This CDR3 contains 16 residues. The V gene end was trimmed by 4 bases and the J gene end by 2 bases; junction bases not matched to a gene: 10. As DNA, the CDR3 is TGTGCCAGCAGCACTCCGGGGACAGTAGACACAGATACGCAGTATTTT. Translation: CASSTPGTVDTDTQYF.

The chain carries TRBV4-3 and TRBJ2-5; TRBD1 matches 8 bases. This CDR3 has 17 amino acids. The V and J ends lost 2 bases and 4 bases, in that order; junction bases with no gene match: 12. Germline CDR1 and CDR2: LGHNA and YSLEER. CDR3 sequence: CASSQRRQGTPPETQYF. CDR3 nucleotide sequence: TGCGCCAGCAGCCAACGACGACAGGGGACCCCCCCAGAGACCCAGTACTTC.

The chain uses TRBV19 and TRBJ1-2, with a weak D call TRBD1 (5 bases). Germline loops: CDR1 LNHDA, CDR2 SQIVND (reference sequence). The CDR3 is 16 residues long. Trimming stripped 5 bases from V and 0 bases from J, with 16 bases between. The CDR3 nucleotides read TGTGCCAGTAGTCCCCTCGGGGCCTTAGCTAACTATGGCTACACCTTC. It codes for CASSPLGALANYGYTF.

This clone showed up just once. The rearrangement links TRBV7-2 to TRBJ2-5; D is unclear. CDR3 length: 12 amino acids. The V gene lost 5 bases and the J gene lost 0 bases, with 4 bases spanning the gap. CDR1 and CDR2 (germline): SGHTA, FQGNSA. The CDR3 here is CASSLHQETQYF. CDR3 nucleotide sequence: TGTGCCAGCAGCCTCCACCAAGAGACCCAGTACTTC.

The gene calls are TRBV28 and TRBJ2-7; D is unresolved. CDR3 length equals 14 residues. The germline V gene encodes CDR1 MDHEN and CDR2 SYDVKM. V dropped 7 bases and J dropped 3 bases, with 16 bases sitting between them. Here the CDR3 reads CASTVSEWYYEQYV. The CDR3 region has the DNA TGTGCCAGCACCGTATCAGAGTGGTACTACGAGCAGTACGTC.

The genes are TRBV9 and TRBJ2-3; the D gene is possibly TRBD2 (5 bases). CDR3 length: 15 amino acids. Between the trimmed V and J ends, which lost 4 bases and 1 base, there was a span of 13 bases. Germline values: CDR1 SGDLS, CDR2 YYNGEE. The CDR3 coding sequence is TGTGCCAGCAGCTCTCAGCTAGCTGGCACAGATACGCAGTATTTT. It codes for CASSSQLAGTDTQYF.